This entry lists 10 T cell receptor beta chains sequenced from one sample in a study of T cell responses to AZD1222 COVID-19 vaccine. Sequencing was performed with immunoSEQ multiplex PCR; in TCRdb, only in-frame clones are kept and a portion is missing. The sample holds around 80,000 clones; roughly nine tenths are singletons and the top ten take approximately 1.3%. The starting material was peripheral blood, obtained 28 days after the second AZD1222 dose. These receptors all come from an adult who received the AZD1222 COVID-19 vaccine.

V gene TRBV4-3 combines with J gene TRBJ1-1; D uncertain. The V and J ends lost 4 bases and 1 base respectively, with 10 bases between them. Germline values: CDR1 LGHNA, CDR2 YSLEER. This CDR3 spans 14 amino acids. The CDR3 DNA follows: TGCGCCAGCAGCCGAAGTCTGGGGAACACTGAAGCTTTCTTT. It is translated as CASSRSLGNTEAFF.

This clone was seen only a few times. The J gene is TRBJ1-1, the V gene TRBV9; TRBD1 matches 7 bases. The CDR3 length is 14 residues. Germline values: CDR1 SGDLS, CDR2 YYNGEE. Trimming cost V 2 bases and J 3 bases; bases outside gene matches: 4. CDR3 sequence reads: CASSVEGADTEAFF. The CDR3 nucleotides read TGTGCCAGCAGCGTGGAGGGGGCAGACACTGAAGCTTTCTTT. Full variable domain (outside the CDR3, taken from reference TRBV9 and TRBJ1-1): DSGVTQTPKHLITATGQRVTLRCSPRSGDLSVYWYQQSLDQGLQFLIQYYNGEERAKGNILERFSAQQFPDLHSELNLSSLELGDSALYFCASSVEGADTEAFFGQGTRLTVV.

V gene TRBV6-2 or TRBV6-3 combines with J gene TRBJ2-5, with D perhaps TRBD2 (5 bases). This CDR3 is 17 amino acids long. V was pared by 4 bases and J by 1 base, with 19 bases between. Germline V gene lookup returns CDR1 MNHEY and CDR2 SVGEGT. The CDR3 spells CASSSPGMRYPQETQYF. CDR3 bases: TGTGCCAGCAGTTCCCCCGGGATGAGGTACCCCCAAGAGACCCAGTACTTC.

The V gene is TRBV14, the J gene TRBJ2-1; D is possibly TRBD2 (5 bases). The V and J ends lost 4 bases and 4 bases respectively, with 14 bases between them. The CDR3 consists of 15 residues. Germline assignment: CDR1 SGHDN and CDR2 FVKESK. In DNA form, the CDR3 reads TGTGCCAGCAGCCTAAGGACTTCTCCTTACAATGAGCAGTTCTTC. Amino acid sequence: CASSLRTSPYNEQFF.

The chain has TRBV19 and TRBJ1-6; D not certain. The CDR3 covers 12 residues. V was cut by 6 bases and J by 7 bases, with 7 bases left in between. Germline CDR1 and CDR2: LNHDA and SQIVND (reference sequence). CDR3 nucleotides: TGTGCCAGTAGCTCCTTGAATTCACCCCTCCACTTT. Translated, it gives CASSSLNSPLHF.

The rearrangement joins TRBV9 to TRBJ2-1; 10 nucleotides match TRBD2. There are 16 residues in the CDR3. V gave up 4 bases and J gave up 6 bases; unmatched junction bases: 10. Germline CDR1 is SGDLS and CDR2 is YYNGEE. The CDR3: CASSPTLLAGANEQFF. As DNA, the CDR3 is TGTGCCAGCAGCCCAACCCTCCTAGCGGGAGCCAATGAGCAGTTCTTC.

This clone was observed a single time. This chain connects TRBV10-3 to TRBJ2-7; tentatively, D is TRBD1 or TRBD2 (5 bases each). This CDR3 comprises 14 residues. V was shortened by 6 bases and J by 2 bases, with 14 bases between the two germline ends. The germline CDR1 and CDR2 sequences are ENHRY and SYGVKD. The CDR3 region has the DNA TGTGCCATCAGCACCGGGACCCCTACCTACGAGCAGTACTTC. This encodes CAISTGTPTYEQYF.

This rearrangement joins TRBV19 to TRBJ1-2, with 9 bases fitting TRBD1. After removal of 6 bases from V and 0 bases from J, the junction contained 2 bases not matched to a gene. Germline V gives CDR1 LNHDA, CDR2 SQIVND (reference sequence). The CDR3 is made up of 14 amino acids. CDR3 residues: CASRDRGSNYGYTF. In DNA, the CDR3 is TGTGCCAGTAGGGACAGGGGCTCTAACTATGGCTACACCTTC.

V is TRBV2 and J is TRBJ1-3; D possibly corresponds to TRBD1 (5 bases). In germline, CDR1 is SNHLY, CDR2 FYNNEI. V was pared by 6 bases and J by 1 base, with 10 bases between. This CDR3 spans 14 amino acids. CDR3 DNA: TGTGCCAGCAGGGAGAGGGGTTCTGGAAACACCATATATTTT. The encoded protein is CASRERGSGNTIYF.

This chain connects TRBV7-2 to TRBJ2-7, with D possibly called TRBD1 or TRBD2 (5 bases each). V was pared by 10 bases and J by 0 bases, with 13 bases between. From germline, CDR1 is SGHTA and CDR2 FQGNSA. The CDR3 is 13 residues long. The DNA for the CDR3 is TGTGCCACTACTACCGGGACCTCCTACGAGCAGTACTTC. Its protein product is CATTTGTSYEQYF.